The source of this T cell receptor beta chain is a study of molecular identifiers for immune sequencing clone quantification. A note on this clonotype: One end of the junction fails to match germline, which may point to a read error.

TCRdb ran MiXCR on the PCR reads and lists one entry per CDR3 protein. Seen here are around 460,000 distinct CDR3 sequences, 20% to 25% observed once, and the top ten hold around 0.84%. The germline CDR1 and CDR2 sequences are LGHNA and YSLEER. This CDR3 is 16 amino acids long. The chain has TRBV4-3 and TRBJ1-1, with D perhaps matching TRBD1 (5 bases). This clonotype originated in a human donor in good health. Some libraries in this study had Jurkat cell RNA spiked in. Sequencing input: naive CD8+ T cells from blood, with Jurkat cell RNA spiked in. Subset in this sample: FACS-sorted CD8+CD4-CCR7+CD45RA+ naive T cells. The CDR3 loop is CASGQEWGGVGTEAFF. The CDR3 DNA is TGCGCCAGCGGCCAAGAGTGGGGGGGGGTCGGCACTGAAGCTTTCTTT.